A selection of T cell receptor beta chains follows, all from one sample in a study of cytomegalovirus exposure and HLA in healthy donors. TCRdb's copy holds only in-frame clones and misses some; the assay was immunoSEQ multiplex PCR. The repertoire holds around 140,000 clones, with 80% as singletons. The specimen sequenced was PBMCs. The receptors were gathered from a man in his forties in good health and CMV-seronegative. The CDR3 runs from the conserved cysteine through the conserved F or W. Each record gives: D gene, clone size, V gene, J gene, CDR3 DNA, CDR3 protein. The D gene is left open where the match is weak. Clone size is given for some rows only: seen once, a few or many times, or a class if the clone is expanded.

TRBD2	.	TRBV2	TRBJ2-1	TGTGCCAGCAGTGAAAAGGGGACTAGCGGGGGGGTCAATGAGCAGTTCTTC	CASSEKGTSGGVNEQFF
.	.	TRBV5-1	TRBJ2-1	TGCGCCAGCAGCTTGTTCGTGACGCTCGCGACAAATGAGCAGTTCTTC	CASSLFVTLATNEQFF
.	few	TRBV19	TRBJ1-1	TGTGCCAGTACCCTGGGAGGGATGAACACTGAAGCTTTCTTT	CASTLGGMNTEAFF
.	.	TRBV6-5	TRBJ1-6	TGTGCCAGCAGTTACGAGGTTAACAGGAATTCACCCCTCCACTTT	CASSYEVNRNSPLHF
.	.	TRBV5-6	TRBJ1-6	TGTGCCAGCAGACCAGCCGGGACACCGAGCTCCTATAATTCACCCCTCCACTTT	CASRPAGTPSSYNSPLHF
.	.	TRBV7-8	TRBJ2-7	TGTGCCAGCAGCATGACAGCCGACTCCTACGAGCAGTACTTC	CASSMTADSYEQYF
TRBD2	.	TRBV28	TRBJ2-7	TGTGCCAGCAGTTTCCCGGCGGGGGGTCGCCGGCAGTACTTC	CASSFPAGGRRQYF
.	.	TRBV12-5	TRBJ1-5	TGTGCTAGTGGTTCACAGGGTTTCAATCAGCCCCAGCATTTT	CASGSQGFNQPQHF
.	.	TRBV19	TRBJ2-7	TGTGCCAGTAGCCAGTATTCGGGGTACGAGCAGTACTTC	CASSQYSGYEQYF
.	.	TRBV28	TRBJ1-2	TGTGCCAGCAGCCCGCCCCCCCCAGGGTATGGCTACACCTTC	CASSPPPPGYGYTF
TRBD1	once	TRBV19	TRBJ1-6	TGTGCCAGTAGTATATCGCTGACAGGGGAGAGGTCACCCCTCCACTTT	CASSISLTGERSPLHF
.	.	TRBV9	TRBJ1-6	TGTGCCAGCAGCGTAGGGAAGACAGTTACCAACAATTCACCCCTCCACTTT	CASSVGKTVTNNSPLHF
.	.	TRBV9	TRBJ2-7	TGTGCCAGCAGTGGGGACTTTGGGGACGAGCAGTACTTC	CASSGDFGDEQYF
.	.	TRBV10-1	TRBJ1-2	TGCGCCAGCGGGGCTGGGACTAACTATGGCTACACCTTC	CASGAGTNYGYTF
TRBD1	.	TRBV5-1	TRBJ2-7	TGCGCCAGCAGCTTTTGGGACAGAGACTCCTACGAGCAGTACTTC	CASSFWDRDSYEQYF
.	.	TRBV10-1	TRBJ1-1	TGCGCCAGCAGTGCTTCGGGACAAGCGAACACTGAAGCTTTCTTT	CASSASGQANTEAFF
TRBD1	.	TRBV5-1	TRBJ2-7	TGCGCCAGCAGCCCGACAGGGGGCGAGTACGAGCAGTACTTC	CASSPTGGEYEQYF
TRBD2	.	TRBV27	TRBJ2-3	TGTGCCAGCAGTTTAGATGGCGGGGGGGCTTTCAGCTCAGATACGCAGTATTTT	CASSLDGGGAFSSDTQYF
.	.	TRBV10-3	TRBJ2-7	TGTGCCATCAGTGTTGAAGCTTACGCCGAGCAGTACTTC	CAISVEAYAEQYF
TRBD2	.	TRBV7-3	TRBJ2-1	TGTGCCAGCAGCTCACGCTCGGGGCTAGCGGGCAATGAGCAGTTCTTC	CASSSRSGLAGNEQFF
TRBD1	.	TRBV13	TRBJ2-7	TGTGCCAGCAGCAGGGGACAGGGTTACTCCTACGAGCAGTACTTC	CASSRGQGYSYEQYF
.	.	TRBV7-9	TRBJ1-6	TGTGCCAGCAGCTTCGACCGGGTACCAAATTCACCCCTCCACTTT	CASSFDRVPNSPLHF
TRBD2	.	TRBV5-4	TRBJ2-5	TGTGCCAGCAGCCCTACCCGGACTAGTTTCAGCCAAGAGACCCAGTACTTC	CASSPTRTSFSQETQYF
TRBD2	.	TRBV7-8	TRBJ2-2	TGTGCCAGCAGCATATGGACTAGCGGGGGGGCCAGGTCCACCGGGGAGCTGTTTTTT	CASSIWTSGGARSTGELFF
.	.	TRBV7-9	TRBJ2-3	TGTGCCAGCAGCTTATTGCAGGAGGGAGATACGCAGTATTTT	CASSLLQEGDTQYF
.	.	TRBV5-1	TRBJ2-1	TGCGCCAGCAGCTTGGCCAAGAGTTACAATGAGCAGTTCTTC	CASSLAKSYNEQFF
.	.	TRBV6-5	TRBJ2-1	TGTGCCAGCAGACTAACTGGACGGGACAAGCAGTTCTTC	CASRLTGRDKQFF
TRBD1	.	TRBV9	TRBJ1-2	TGTGCCAGCAGCGTAGGTCATTCAGGGGGCTATGGCTACACCTTC	CASSVGHSGGYGYTF
TRBD1	.	TRBV7-2	TRBJ1-5	TGTGCCAGCAGCTCCCAGACAGGGAAGGTCAATCAGCCCCAGCATTTT	CASSSQTGKVNQPQHF
.	.	TRBV5-1	TRBJ2-7	TGCGCCAGCAGCTTTCAAACAGGGAACGAGCAGTACTTC	CASSFQTGNEQYF
.	.	TRBV5-4	TRBJ2-5	TGTGCCAGCAGTCTAGCAGCCTCGTACCAAGAGACCCAGTACTTC	CASSLAASYQETQYF
TRBD1	.	TRBV5-6	TRBJ1-1	TGTGCCAGCAGCTCTTCTCGGGACAGATCTTTGAACACTGAAGCTTTCTTT	CASSSSRDRSLNTEAFF
.	once	TRBV30	TRBJ1-1	TGTGCCTGGAACGGGGGGGGCACTGAAGCTTTCTTT	CAWNGGGTEAFF
TRBD1	once	TRBV6-6	TRBJ2-7	TGTGCCAGCAGTCTGCTTTGGACAGGGGTAAACGAGCAGTACTTC	CASSLLWTGVNEQYF
.	.	TRBV11-3	TRBJ2-7	TGTGCCAGCAGCCAGGATAGCTACGAGCAGTACTTC	CASSQDSYEQYF
TRBD2	.	TRBV7-9	TRBJ2-1	TGTGCCAGCAGCACCAGGACTAGCTCGGAGCAGTTCTTC	CASSTRTSSEQFF
.	.	TRBV2	TRBJ2-7	TGTGCCAGCAGCGATTACACCCGCGGGTTCTGCGAGCAGTACTTC	CASSDYTRGFCEQYF
.	.	TRBV30	TRBJ1-6	TGTGCCTGGAATCAGGGTATTTGGAATTCACCCCTCCACTTT	CAWNQGIWNSPLHF
TRBD2	once	TRBV6-5	TRBJ2-3	TGTGCCAGCAGAGCGGGGGGCTTTACAGATGCGCAGTATTTT	CASRAGGFTDAQYF
.	.	TRBV7-2	TRBJ2-4	TGTGCCAGCAGTTCTCTAAGTGGCAAAAACATTCAGTACTTC	CASSSLSGKNIQYF
TRBD1	.	TRBV10-3	TRBJ1-5	TGTGCCATCAGTGACACCAGCGCAGGGGGCATGAGCAATCAGCCCCAGCATTTT	CAISDTSAGGMSNQPQHF